This is a list of T cell receptor beta chains from one sample in a study of early T cells in non-severe SARS-CoV-2 infection. Each CDR3 protein gets one entry after TCRdb re-called the 5' RACE reads with MiXCR. The profile shows 57,000 or so distinct CDR3 sequences, around 5.6% of them singletons. What was sequenced was whole blood. The receptors originated from an adult who was a healthcare worker with PCR-confirmed SARS-CoV-2 infection or an uninfected control (not recorded which). CDR3s include the opening cysteine and the closing phenylalanine or tryptophan. The order of the fields is V gene, clone size, D gene, J gene, CDR3 DNA, CDR3 protein. A D gene is named only where the DNA matches it firmly. Clone sizes are given selectively: once, few, many, or a class where the clone is expanded.

V gene: TRBV4-2
clone size: medium-sized
D gene: TRBD1
J gene: TRBJ1-1
CDR3 DNA: TGTGCCAGCAGCCAAGCGCGGACAGGGGGAACTGAAGCTTTCTTT
CDR3 protein: CASSQARTGGTEAFF

V gene: TRBV4-3
clone size: NA
D gene: NA
J gene: TRBJ1-3
CDR3 DNA: TGCGCCAGCAGCCAAGAGATCCCCGAAAACACCATATATTTT
CDR3 protein: CASSQEIPENTIYF

V gene: TRBV6-5
clone size: NA
D gene: NA
J gene: TRBJ1-2
CDR3 DNA: TGTGCCAGCAAGGACCCCGGGGGGGGCTACACCTTC
CDR3 protein: CASKDPGGGYTF

V gene: TRBV7-9
clone size: many
D gene: TRBD1
J gene: TRBJ2-7
CDR3 DNA: TGTGCCAGCAGCCCCTCCCGAACAGGGGGCTACGAGCAGTACTTC
CDR3 protein: CASSPSRTGGYEQYF

V gene: TRBV5-1
clone size: once
D gene: TRBD1
J gene: TRBJ1-1
CDR3 DNA: TGCGCCAGTAAACCCAGGGGGAGCACTGAAGCTTTCTTT
CDR3 protein: CASKPRGSTEAFF

V gene: TRBV11-2
clone size: NA
D gene: NA
J gene: TRBJ2-1
CDR3 DNA: TGTGCCAGCAGCCGTCAGTCACTAGCTGGAGGATCCTACAATGAGCAGTTCTTC
CDR3 protein: CASSRQSLAGGSYNEQFF

V gene: TRBV7-9
clone size: NA
D gene: NA
J gene: TRBJ2-1
CDR3 DNA: TGTGCCAGCAGCCTACATCGGGGTATCTCCTACAATGAGCAGTTCTTC
CDR3 protein: CASSLHRGISYNEQFF

V gene: TRBV20-1
clone size: many
D gene: NA
J gene: TRBJ1-4
CDR3 DNA: TGCAGTGGTCAGGGTGATGAAAAACTGTTTTTT
CDR3 protein: CSGQGDEKLFF

V gene: TRBV18
clone size: many
D gene: TRBD1
J gene: TRBJ2-1
CDR3 DNA: TGTGCCAGCTTCTCGGGGACAGGGTACAATGAGCAGTTCTTC
CDR3 protein: CASFSGTGYNEQFF

V gene: TRBV11-2
clone size: many
D gene: NA
J gene: TRBJ2-1
CDR3 DNA: TGTGCCAGCAGCTTAGATCATAAAGGGAACTATGAGCAGTTCTTC
CDR3 protein: CASSLDHKGNYEQFF

V gene: TRBV6-1
clone size: few
D gene: TRBD1
J gene: TRBJ1-2
CDR3 DNA: TGTGCCAGCAGTGATGAGGCAGGGGGCGTTGTCTATGGCTACACCTTC
CDR3 protein: CASSDEAGGVVYGYTF

V gene: TRBV6-5
clone size: many
D gene: NA
J gene: TRBJ1-3
CDR3 DNA: TGTGCCAGCAGTTTGGAGAACACCATATATTTT
CDR3 protein: CASSLENTIYF

V gene: TRBV29-1
clone size: many
D gene: TRBD2
J gene: TRBJ2-6
CDR3 DNA: TGCAGCGTTGAAGGACGCGGTGCAGGGCGGGAGTCCAACGTCCTGACTTTC
CDR3 protein: CSVEGRGAGRESNVLTF

V gene: TRBV6-1
clone size: many
D gene: TRBD1
J gene: TRBJ2-6
CDR3 DNA: TGTGCCAGCAGTTTCCTGACAGGGGGTCTCTCTGGGGCCAACGTCCTGACTTTC
CDR3 protein: CASSFLTGGLSGANVLTF

V gene: TRBV7-2
clone size: many
D gene: TRBD2
J gene: TRBJ2-1
CDR3 DNA: TGTGCCAGCAGCACCGAGACTAGCGGGGGAATTCAGTTCTTC
CDR3 protein: CASSTETSGGIQFF

V gene: TRBV3-1
clone size: few
D gene: TRBD1
J gene: TRBJ2-1
CDR3 DNA: TGTGCCAGCAGCGCCACCGCAGGGGGAGCCTACAATGAGCAGTTCTTC
CDR3 protein: CASSATAGGAYNEQFF

V gene: TRBV5-1
clone size: NA
D gene: NA
J gene: TRBJ2-7
CDR3 DNA: TGCGCCAGCAGCCTGGGACCCGGCTTGAGCTCCTACGAGCAGTACTTC
CDR3 protein: CASSLGPGLSSYEQYF

V gene: TRBV29-1
clone size: many
D gene: TRBD1
J gene: TRBJ2-5
CDR3 DNA: TGCAGCGCCGCTCCGACAGGGGGCCGTGAGACCCAGTACTTC
CDR3 protein: CSAAPTGGRETQYF

V gene: TRBV19
clone size: few
D gene: NA
J gene: TRBJ2-5
CDR3 DNA: TGTGCCAGTAGTATAGTAGGGGGATTTGAGACCCAGTACTTC
CDR3 protein: CASSIVGGFETQYF

V gene: TRBV5-1
clone size: few
D gene: NA
J gene: TRBJ1-2
CDR3 DNA: TGCGCCAGCAGCTTGGCGGGCTATGGCTACACCTTC
CDR3 protein: CASSLAGYGYTF

V gene: TRBV11-2
clone size: many
D gene: TRBD1
J gene: TRBJ1-4
CDR3 DNA: TGTGCCAGCAGCCATGACAGGGTTAATGAAAAACTGTTTTTT
CDR3 protein: CASSHDRVNEKLFF

V gene: TRBV20-1
clone size: NA
D gene: NA
J gene: TRBJ1-4
CDR3 DNA: TGCAGTGCTAGAGTTCAACGAGCATTAGCCCCGGCAAATGAAAAACTGTTTTTT
CDR3 protein: CSARVQRALAPANEKLFF

V gene: TRBV4-1
clone size: few
D gene: TRBD1
J gene: TRBJ1-4
CDR3 DNA: TGCGCCAGCAGCGTTCCGGGACAGGTCAGGAAAAAACTGTTTTTT
CDR3 protein: CASSVPGQVRKKLFF

V gene: TRBV7-2
clone size: many
D gene: NA
J gene: TRBJ2-7
CDR3 DNA: TGTGCCAGCACCTTCAGCAAGGGCTCCTACGAGCAGTACTTC
CDR3 protein: CASTFSKGSYEQYF

V gene: TRBV30
clone size: few
D gene: NA
J gene: TRBJ2-7
CDR3 DNA: TGTGCCTGGACAACCTTAGGAGGAGCAGAGCAGTACTTC
CDR3 protein: CAWTTLGGAEQYF

V gene: TRBV6-2/TRBV6-3
clone size: few
D gene: NA
J gene: TRBJ2-5
CDR3 DNA: TGTGCCAGCAGGGACGGGCGGGGAGTACCAGAGACCCAGTACTTC
CDR3 protein: CASRDGRGVPETQYF

V gene: TRBV28
clone size: few
D gene: TRBD1
J gene: TRBJ2-3
CDR3 DNA: TGTGCCAGCAGTGACAGGGGAATCACAGATACGCAGTATTTT
CDR3 protein: CASSDRGITDTQYF

V gene: TRBV12-3/TRBV12-4
clone size: many
D gene: NA
J gene: TRBJ1-2
CDR3 DNA: TGTGCCAGCAGTTTCCGGGACTATGGCTACACCTTC
CDR3 protein: CASSFRDYGYTF

V gene: TRBV28
clone size: many
D gene: TRBD2
J gene: TRBJ2-3
CDR3 DNA: TGTGCCAGCAGTCCCGGACTAGCGGGAGGGCCGACAGATACGCAGTATTTT
CDR3 protein: CASSPGLAGGPTDTQYF

V gene: TRBV12-3/TRBV12-4
clone size: many
D gene: NA
J gene: TRBJ2-7
CDR3 DNA: TGTGCCAGCAGTTTAGCCGCCTACGAGCAGTACTTC
CDR3 protein: CASSLAAYEQYF

V gene: TRBV5-1
clone size: many
D gene: NA
J gene: TRBJ1-1
CDR3 DNA: TGCGCCAGCAGCTATATCGGAGCTGAAGCTTTCTTT
CDR3 protein: CASSYIGAEAFF

V gene: TRBV29-1
clone size: few
D gene: TRBD1
J gene: TRBJ2-1
CDR3 DNA: TGCAGCGTTGACCCTCTGACAGGGGAGCAGTTCTTC
CDR3 protein: CSVDPLTGEQFF

V gene: TRBV6-1
clone size: NA
D gene: NA
J gene: TRBJ1-5
CDR3 DNA: TGTGCCAGCAGGCCCGGGACGGGGAGCAATCAGCCCCAGCATTTT
CDR3 protein: CASRPGTGSNQPQHF

V gene: TRBV7-3
clone size: many
D gene: TRBD1
J gene: TRBJ1-1
CDR3 DNA: TGTGCCAGCAGCTTGGAGGGAGGGGACAGAGCTTTCTTT
CDR3 protein: CASSLEGGDRAFF

V gene: TRBV7-2
clone size: many
D gene: NA
J gene: TRBJ2-7
CDR3 DNA: TGTGCCAGCACCCTCATGGCAGGGGCGTACGAGCAGTACTTC
CDR3 protein: CASTLMAGAYEQYF

V gene: TRBV7-2
clone size: NA
D gene: NA
J gene: TRBJ2-1
CDR3 DNA: TGTGCCAGCAGCACCGGGACGGCGTCCTACAATGAGCAGTTCTTC
CDR3 protein: CASSTGTASYNEQFF

V gene: TRBV6-1
clone size: NA
D gene: NA
J gene: TRBJ2-7
CDR3 DNA: TGTGCCAGCGTGTCTAGAGGAGAGAACGAGCAGTACTTC
CDR3 protein: CASVSRGENEQYF

V gene: TRBV4-2
clone size: NA
D gene: NA
J gene: TRBJ2-7
CDR3 DNA: TGTGCCAGCAGCCAAGAAAAGGAGTTCTACGAGCAGTACTTC
CDR3 protein: CASSQEKEFYEQYF

V gene: TRBV4-1
clone size: many
D gene: NA
J gene: TRBJ1-1
CDR3 DNA: TGCGCCAGCAGCCAAGGAGAACGGGGGCCCATGAACACTGAAGTTTTCTTT
CDR3 protein: CASSQGERGPMNTEVFF

V gene: TRBV7-9
clone size: many
D gene: TRBD1
J gene: TRBJ1-4
CDR3 DNA: TGTGCCAGCAGCTCCTGGACAGGGGGCGGGGATGAAAAACTGTTTTTT
CDR3 protein: CASSSWTGGGDEKLFF

V gene: TRBV11-2
clone size: many
D gene: TRBD1
J gene: TRBJ1-6
CDR3 DNA: TGTGCCAGCAGCGACAACCCAGTAATACAGGGGGAAGGGAATTCACCCCTCCACTTT
CDR3 protein: CASSDNPVIQGEGNSPLHF